This T cell receptor (beta chain) was sequenced during a study of blood T cell repertoires in COVID-19. On the study more broadly: From T cells, B-cell-depleted T cells, or PBMCs came the material, which was cDNA or gDNA.

Cohort assignment relied on participant-reported clinical history. The authors' processing: Reference gene primer amplification yielded estimated nucleated cell counts. Repertoires were generated with immunoSEQ multiplex PCR, while TCRdb's copy carries only in-frame clones and drops some. The V and J calls and clone size come from that table; D and trimming were worked out from the DNA. Of 380,000 or so clones listed, 88% are singletons. Germline CDR1 and CDR2: MNHEY and SMNVEV (reference sequence). J was trimmed by 7 bases and V by 8 bases; bases with no gene match: 6. This CDR3 spans 13 amino acids.

The genes are TRBV27 and TRBJ2-7, with 12 bases lining up with TRBD2. The clonotype was recovered from a woman in her thirties or forties with acute COVID-19. Material: PBMCs or T cells enriched from blood (not recorded which). CDR3 in DNA: TGTGCCAGCGCTAGCGGGGGGGCCTGGGAGCAGTACTTC. Its translation is CASASGGAWEQYF.